One and the same sample provided the 27 T cell receptor beta chains below, sequenced in a study of T-cell memory formation after mild COVID-19. TCRdb processed the 5' RACE reads anew with MiXCR; each CDR3 protein has one entry. The sample consists of 300,000 to 350,000 distinct CDR3 sequences, 10% to 15% of them appearing once. The sample consisted of PBMCs or a T cell subset sorted from them (not recorded which). The receptor source for this set is a man aged 18 to 30 who had mild COVID-19 (a few samples of this study predate the infection). Cell type and time point are not known.

V and J are TRBV9 and TRBJ2-5; 11 bases match TRBD1. The CDR3 runs 15 residues. Germline assignment: CDR1 SGDLS and CDR2 YYNGEE. V gave up 3 bases and J gave up 2 bases; unmatched junction bases: 3. The CDR3 DNA reads TGTGCCAGCAGCGCAGGGACAGGGGGACAAGAGACCCAGTACTTC. This gives the protein CASSAGTGGQETQYF.

This sequence joins TRBV12-3 or TRBV12-4 and TRBJ2-2; unclear D gene. This CDR3 is 15 amino acids long. V was cut by 5 bases and J by 7 bases, with 17 bases left in between. The CDR3 spells CASSRNLGRHGELFF. In nucleotides, the CDR3 is TGTGCCAGCAGTAGGAATTTGGGCAGGCACGGGGAGCTGTTTTTT.

This clonotype was seen a few times. The V gene is TRBV20-1, the J gene TRBJ2-5, with D unclear. V was clipped by 2 bases and J by 1 base, with 5 bases between them. The CDR3 extends over 12 amino acids. Germline CDR1 and CDR2: DFQATT and SNEGSKA (reference sequence). The CDR3 protein is CSARHSQETQYF. The CDR3 DNA follows: TGCAGTGCTAGACACAGCCAAGAGACCCAGTACTTC.

This clonotype was recorded many times. The rearrangement uses TRBV7-2 and TRBJ1-2, with a possible D match to TRBD1 (6 bases). From germline, CDR1 is SGHTA and CDR2 FQGNSA. V lost 5 bases and J lost 7, with 11 bases in between. CDR3 length: 12 residues. CDR3 nucleotides: TGTGCCAGCAGCGCGGGGGCGGGTGGCTACACCTTC. Its translation is CASSAGAGGYTF.

This clonotype was seen ten or more times. The J gene is TRBJ2-1, the V gene TRBV10-2; perhaps TRBD1 as D (6 bases). Deletions cut 0 bases from V and 7 bases from J, with 10 bases between. In germline, CDR1 is WSHSY, CDR2 SAAADI. The CDR3 runs to 14 residues. The CDR3 here is CASSESRGWNEQFF. CDR3 nucleotides: TGCGCCAGCAGTGAGTCTAGGGGGTGGAATGAGCAGTTCTTC.

This chain uses TRBV29-1 with TRBJ2-7; TRBD1 agrees at 7 bases. CDR1 and CDR2 (germline): SQVTM, ANQGSEA. The CDR3 runs to 12 residues. With V trimmed by 6 bases and J by 1 base, 3 bases remained unmatched. The CDR3 reads CSVNRGSYEQYF. The CDR3 nucleotides read TGCAGCGTGAACAGGGGTTCCTACGAGCAGTACTTC.

This clonotype was seen only a few times. The chain joins TRBV19 to TRBJ1-2; the D is unclear. The germline CDR1 and CDR2 sequences are LNHDA and SQIVND (reference sequence). This CDR3 has 10 residues. V was shortened by 6 bases and J by 7 bases, with 6 bases between the two germline ends. CDR3 DNA: TGTGCCAGTAGCTCGGCTGGCTACACCTTC. Its protein is CASSSAGYTF.

This clonotype showed up just a few times. This chain uses TRBV12-3 or TRBV12-4 with TRBJ1-5, with D perhaps TRBD1 (5 bases). The CDR3 spans 16 residues. V lost 2 bases and J 3 bases, leaving 14 bases between the germline ends. The CDR3 coding sequence is TGTGCCAGCAGTTTAATCCAGGGAAATCTCAATCAGCCCCAGCATTTT. It is translated as CASSLIQGNLNQPQHF.

This clonotype was detected only a few times. Here the CDR3 reads CASSLGTSIAGELFF. The CDR3 coding sequence is TGTGCCAGCAGCCTCGGGACTAGCATCGCCGGGGAGCTGTTTTTT. The rearrangement links TRBV9 to TRBJ2-2; 9 nucleotides line up with TRBD2. The CDR3 spans 15 residues. V shed 4 bases and J 6 bases; nucleotides not matched to a gene: 7. Germline V gene data show CDR1 as SGDLS and CDR2 as YYNGEE.

The chain recombines TRBV12-3 or TRBV12-4 with TRBJ1-3; D uncertain. Between the trimmed V and J ends, which lost 6 bases and 0 bases, there was a span of 9 bases. The CDR3 consists of 14 residues. The CDR3, as DNA: TGTGCCAGCAGGGACGGCCGCTCTGGAAACACCATATATTTT. This codes for CASRDGRSGNTIYF.

This clonotype was observed a few times. The rearrangement links TRBV7-2 to TRBJ2-2; D perhaps matches TRBD2 (6 bases). The V end was cut by 1 base, the J end by 4 bases, with 10 bases between. Germline CDR1 is SGHTA and CDR2 is FQGNSA. The CDR3 runs to 15 residues. CDR3 sequence reads: CASSLGGAITGELFF. The CDR3 coding sequence is TGTGCCAGCAGCTTAGGCGGGGCGATCACCGGGGAGCTGTTTTTT.

Only a few counts were recorded for this clonotype. The CDR3 spells CASSRTGLSGANVLTF. In DNA form, the CDR3 reads TGTGCCAGCAGCCGGACAGGGTTGTCTGGGGCCAACGTCCTGACTTTC. The chain employs TRBV6-5 and TRBJ2-6, with 8 bases matching TRBD1. The germline gives CDR1 MNHEY, CDR2 SVGAGI. J gave up 1 base and V 6 bases, and 5 bases lay outside the gene matches. This CDR3 has 16 amino acids.

This chain uses TRBV5-1 with TRBJ2-1, with D perhaps matching TRBD2 (6 bases). Per germline, CDR1 SGHRS and CDR2 YFSETQ. Trimming took off 3 bases at V and 6 bases at J, with 16 bases between the two ends. The CDR3 spans 15 residues. CDR3: CASSSGLDEGNEQFF. Here the CDR3 DNA reads TGCGCCAGCAGCTCGGGACTCGACGAGGGCAATGAGCAGTTCTTC.

This clonotype is a singleton in its sample. The V call is TRBV20-1, the J call TRBJ2-3; 9 bases are shared with TRBD2. Germline loops: CDR1 DFQATT, CDR2 SNEGSKA (reference sequence). CDR3 length: 15 amino acids. Trimming removed 0 bases from V and 0 bases from J; junction bases left unmatched: 1. In nucleotides, the CDR3 is TGCAGTGCTAGAGATCTAGCGGGGAGCACAGATACGCAGTATTTT. This gives the protein CSARDLAGSTDTQYF.

The chain couples TRBV12-5 to TRBJ2-1, with 11 bases aligning to TRBD2. Germline values: CDR1 LGHNT, CDR2 FRNRAP. The CDR3 sequence is 16 residues long. V lost 1 base and J lost 8; bases outside the gene matches: 7. The CDR3 nucleotides are TGTGCTAGTGGTTTGGGTAGCGGGGGGGCGTTCGATGAGCAGTTCTTC. This translates into CASGLGSGGAFDEQFF. Full variable domain (outside the CDR3, taken from reference TRBV12-5 and TRBJ2-1): DARVTQTPRHKVTEMGQEVTMRCQPILGHNTVFWYRQTMMQGLELLAYFRNRAPLDDSGMPKDRFSAEMPDATLATLKIQPSEPRDSAVYFCASGLGSGGAFDEQFFGPGTRLTVL.

The genes are TRBV19 and TRBJ2-7; possible D gene TRBD2, 5 bases. CDR1 and CDR2 (germline): LNHDA, SQIVND (reference sequence). Trimming stripped 5 bases from V and 0 bases from J, with 8 bases between. There are 13 residues in the CDR3. CDR3 sequence: CASSSGISYEQYF. The CDR3 DNA reads TGTGCCAGTAGTTCCGGGATCTCCTACGAGCAGTACTTC. Full variable domain (missing parts from reference TRBV19 and TRBJ2-7): DGGITQSPKYLFRKEGQNVTLSCEQNLNHDAMYWYRQDPGQGLRLIYYSQIVNDFQKGDIAEGYSVSREKKESFPLTVTSAQKNPTAFYLCASSSGISYEQYFGPGTRLTVT.

This clonotype was seen a few times. The rearrangement joins TRBV30 to TRBJ1-6, with D unclear. Trimming took 0 bases from V and 8 from J, leaving 11 bases between them. The CDR3 spans 14 residues. The germline V gene encodes CDR1 GTSNPN and CDR2 SVGIG (reference sequence). The chain's CDR3 is CAWSVRSQDSPLHF. The CDR3 DNA follows: TGTGCCTGGAGTGTTCGGTCCCAGGATTCACCCCTCCACTTT.

The chain uses TRBV7-9 and TRBJ1-2; tentative D call: TRBD1 (5 bases). The germline CDR1 and CDR2 sequences are SEHNR and FQNEAQ (reference sequence). The germline V and J ends were trimmed by 0 bases and 2 bases, with 10 bases remaining between them. The CDR3 totals 15 residues. CDR3 sequence reads: CASSLAPGGNYGYTF. The CDR3 DNA reads TGTGCCAGCAGCTTAGCGCCGGGGGGAAACTATGGCTACACCTTC. Full variable domain (remainder filled in from reference TRBV7-9 and TRBJ1-2): DTGVSQNPRHKITKRGQNVTFRCDPISEHNRLYWYRQTLGQGPEFLTYFQNEAQLEKSRLLSDRFSAERPKGSFSTLEIQRTEQGDSAMYLCASSLAPGGNYGYTFGSGTRLTVV.

The V call is TRBV5-5, the J call TRBJ2-7; D perhaps matches TRBD1 (7 bases). The ends were cut back, 5 bases at V and 0 bases at J, with 15 bases in the middle. Germline V gene sequence: CDR1 SGHKS, CDR2 YYEKEE (reference sequence). The CDR3 runs 15 residues. The CDR3: CASRTRQGHSYEQYV. Here the CDR3 DNA reads TGTGCCAGCAGGACTAGACAGGGTCACTCCTACGAGCAGTACGTC.

V gene TRBV7-6 combines with J gene TRBJ2-1; D tentatively fits TRBD1 or TRBD2 (5 bases each). The CDR3 has 14 residues. V was trimmed by 5 bases and J by 8 bases, leaving 16 bases between them. CDR1 is SGHVS and CDR2 is FNYEAQ in the germline V gene. The CDR3 here is CASSHLGVADEQFF. CDR3 nucleotide sequence: TGTGCCAGCAGCCACCTGGGGGTGGCCGATGAGCAGTTCTTC.

This clonotype was observed a handful of times. The V and J genes are TRBV5-4 and TRBJ2-5; 10 bases map to TRBD1. This CDR3 has 15 residues. The germline gives CDR1 SGHNT, CDR2 YYREEE (reference sequence). The junction had 7 bases not matched to a gene; V was cut back by 4 bases and J by 4 bases. This chain's CDR3 is CASSLRQGAGETQYF. The DNA of the CDR3 is TGTGCCAGCAGCCTGAGACAGGGGGCGGGAGAGACCCAGTACTTC.

The chain is built from TRBV4-1 and TRBJ2-4; D is undetermined. V gave up 6 bases and J gave up 0 bases, with 12 bases separating them. The germline gives CDR1 MGHRA, CDR2 YSYEKL. This CDR3 region has 15 residues. The CDR3 region is CASSAKPLAKNIQYF. As DNA, the CDR3 is TGCGCCAGCAGTGCCAAGCCTCTAGCCAAAAACATTCAGTACTTC.

This clonotype was recorded many times. The genes are TRBV7-9 and TRBJ1-2; D unresolved. CDR1 is SEHNR, CDR2 FQNEAQ, per germline (reference sequence). V was pared by 1 base and J by 4 bases, with 13 bases between. This CDR3 has 15 amino acids. In nucleotides, the CDR3 is TGTGCCAGCAGCTTAGGATGGGATCTAATCTATGGCTACACCTTC. This gives the protein CASSLGWDLIYGYTF.

The genes are TRBV29-1 and TRBJ2-5, with D maybe TRBD1 (6 bases). The CDR3 loop spans 12 amino acids. V dropped 3 bases and J dropped 5 bases, with 10 bases sitting between them. The germline gives CDR1 SQVTM, CDR2 ANQGSEA. DNA for the CDR3: TGCAGCGTTGATATCCAGGGGGAGACCCAGTACTTC. Encoded protein: CSVDIQGETQYF.

This clonotype has a handful of counts. This chain connects TRBV27 to TRBJ2-1; TRBD1 matches at 7 bases. The CDR3 loop spans 13 amino acids. CDR1 and CDR2 from the germline V gene are MNHEY and SMNVEV (reference sequence). Trimming removed 5 bases from V and 10 bases from J; junction bases left unmatched: 8. CDR3 DNA sequence: TGTGCCAGCAGTCTATTGACAGGGAACGAGCAGTTCTTC. Its translation: CASSLLTGNEQFF.

This clonotype was detected once. The rearrangement links TRBV19 to TRBJ1-2, with a tentative D call TRBD1 (6 bases). V was clipped by 9 bases and J by 2 bases, with 10 bases between them. Germline CDR1 reads LNHDA; CDR2 reads SQIVND (reference sequence). The CDR3 has 12 residues. In DNA, the CDR3 is TGTGCCAGCCCGGACAGAAACTATGGCTACACCTTC. It codes for CASPDRNYGYTF.

The rearrangement links TRBV29-1 to TRBJ1-2; no definite D call. CDR3 size: 14 residues. The V end lost 7 bases, the J end lost 8 bases, and 23 bases lay between the germline ends. Per germline, CDR1 SQVTM and CDR2 ANQGSEA. For the CDR3, the DNA is TGCAGCGCCCTGACCGGGCTGTCCGCGTCGGGCTACACCTTC. Translating gives CSALTGLSASGYTF.